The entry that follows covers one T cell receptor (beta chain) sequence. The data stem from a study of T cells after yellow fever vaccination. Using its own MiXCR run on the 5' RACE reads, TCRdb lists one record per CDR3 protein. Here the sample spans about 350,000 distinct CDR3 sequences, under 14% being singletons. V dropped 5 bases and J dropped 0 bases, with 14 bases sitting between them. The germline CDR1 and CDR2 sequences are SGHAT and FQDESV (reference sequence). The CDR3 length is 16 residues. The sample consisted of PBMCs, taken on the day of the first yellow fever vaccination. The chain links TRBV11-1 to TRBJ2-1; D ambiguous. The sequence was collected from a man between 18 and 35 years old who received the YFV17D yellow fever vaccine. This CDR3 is CASSGNPTGSYNEQFF. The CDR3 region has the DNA TGTGCCAGCAGCGGAAACCCGACTGGCTCCTACAATGAGCAGTTCTTC.